A selection of T cell receptor beta chains follows, all from one sample in a study of T cell repertoires in cytomegalovirus infection. These TCRs are of unknown antigen specificity. TCRdb reanalysed the reads using MiXCR and keeps one entry per CDR3 protein. The sample lists tens of thousands of distinct CDR3 sequences, roughly 21% occurring once. Sequencing was performed on CD8+ T cells from cultured PBMCs, taken from culture after CMV antigen stimulation. The receptors were sampled from a human donor in good health (CMV status not recorded). Some clones in this sample may be carry-over from other donors' samples. CDR3s include the opening cysteine and the closing phenylalanine or tryptophan. The order of the fields is clone size, J gene, V gene, D gene, CDR3 DNA, CDR3 protein. D genes are given only for firm matches. Expanded clones are given a class, and other clones once, few, many or no size at all.

abundance: -; j_gene: TRBJ2-5; v_gene: TRBV6-1; d_gene: TRBD2; CDR3nt: TGTGCCAGCAGTGAAGAGCTGGGGAGGGCAGTAGCAAAAGAGACCCAGTACTTC; CDR3aa: CASSEELGRAVAKETQYF
abundance: few; j_gene: TRBJ1-2; v_gene: TRBV10-3; d_gene: -; CDR3nt: TGTGCCATCGGAGCTGAGGGTACTAACTATGGCTACACCTTC; CDR3aa: CAIGAEGTNYGYTF
abundance: few; j_gene: TRBJ1-6; v_gene: TRBV6-6; d_gene: TRBD1; CDR3nt: TGTGCCAGCAGTTATCCAGAGCCCGGGACAGTATATTCACCCCTCCACTTT; CDR3aa: CASSYPEPGTVYSPLHF
abundance: -; j_gene: TRBJ2-6; v_gene: TRBV19; d_gene: -; CDR3nt: TGTGCCAGTAGTATGAGCGTTGGGGCCCTCTCCTCTGGGGCCAACGTCCTGACTTTC; CDR3aa: CASSMSVGALSSGANVLTF
abundance: -; j_gene: TRBJ1-2; v_gene: TRBV6-1; d_gene: TRBD1; CDR3nt: TGTGCCAGCAGTATGACAGGGGGCAACTATGGCTACACCTTC; CDR3aa: CASSMTGGNYGYTF
abundance: few; j_gene: TRBJ2-7; v_gene: TRBV4-1; d_gene: -; CDR3nt: TGCGCCAGCAGCCACTTGGACAGCCTACTTTACGAGCAGTACTTC; CDR3aa: CASSHLDSLLYEQYF
abundance: few; j_gene: TRBJ2-7; v_gene: TRBV28; d_gene: TRBD1; CDR3nt: TGTGCCAGCAGTTTACAGACAGGGCGCTCCTACGAGCAGTACTTC; CDR3aa: CASSLQTGRSYEQYF
abundance: -; j_gene: TRBJ2-1; v_gene: TRBV7-3; d_gene: -; CDR3nt: TGTGCCAGCAGCTTAAGGGGGGACCCTCGGGTCAATGAGCAGTTCTTC; CDR3aa: CASSLRGDPRVNEQFF
abundance: once; j_gene: TRBJ1-2; v_gene: TRBV9; d_gene: -; CDR3nt: TGTGCCACCCGACCTTTTGGCTACACCTTC; CDR3aa: CATRPFGYTF
abundance: -; j_gene: TRBJ2-5; v_gene: TRBV4-1; d_gene: TRBD1; CDR3nt: TGCGCCAGCAGCCCAACAGGGGAAGAGACCCAGTACTTC; CDR3aa: CASSPTGEETQYF
abundance: few; j_gene: TRBJ1-1; v_gene: TRBV7-2; d_gene: -; CDR3nt: TGTGCCAGCTCACGACAAGGAGGGAACACTGAAGCTTTCTTT; CDR3aa: CASSRQGGNTEAFF
abundance: -; j_gene: TRBJ2-1; v_gene: TRBV6-5; d_gene: TRBD1; CDR3nt: TGTGCCAGCAGTTACTCGGGACAGAGCAACAATGAGCAGTTCTTC; CDR3aa: CASSYSGQSNNEQFF
abundance: few; j_gene: TRBJ2-3; v_gene: TRBV12-3/TRBV12-4; d_gene: -; CDR3nt: TGTGCCAGCAGTTCGGTCATCCTCACAGATACGCAGTATTTT; CDR3aa: CASSSVILTDTQYF
abundance: -; j_gene: TRBJ2-3; v_gene: TRBV27; d_gene: -; CDR3nt: TGTGCCAGCACCTTGGTACGAGGGGCAGATACGCAGTATTTT; CDR3aa: CASTLVRGADTQYF
abundance: -; j_gene: TRBJ1-5; v_gene: TRBV27; d_gene: -; CDR3nt: TGTGCCAGCAGTTTATGGGGGGGAAAGGTCCAGCATTTT; CDR3aa: CASSLWGGKVQHF
abundance: many; j_gene: TRBJ1-1; v_gene: TRBV27; d_gene: -; CDR3nt: TGTGCCAGCAGCACCGGGGTACTGAACACTGAAGCTTTCTTT; CDR3aa: CASSTGVLNTEAFF
abundance: few; j_gene: TRBJ2-3; v_gene: TRBV10-3; d_gene: TRBD2; CDR3nt: TGTGCCATCAGTGCCCGGGAGGCGGCAGATACGCAGTATTTT; CDR3aa: CAISAREAADTQYF
abundance: -; j_gene: TRBJ2-7; v_gene: TRBV7-9; d_gene: -; CDR3nt: TGTGCCAGCAGCTTTAAGGGCTACGAGCAGTACTTC; CDR3aa: CASSFKGYEQYF
abundance: -; j_gene: TRBJ1-2; v_gene: TRBV24-1; d_gene: TRBD1; CDR3nt: TGTGCCACCAGTGATCCCCTAAGACAGGGAACCAATGGCTACACCTTC; CDR3aa: CATSDPLRQGTNGYTF
abundance: few; j_gene: TRBJ1-4; v_gene: TRBV20-1; d_gene: -; CDR3nt: TGCAGTGGTCTGACAGAGACTAATGAAAAACTGTTTTTT; CDR3aa: CSGLTETNEKLFF
abundance: -; j_gene: TRBJ1-1; v_gene: TRBV28; d_gene: -; CDR3nt: TGTGCCAGCAGTCCCTTAAGTTCGATTGCGGGCACTGAAGCTTTCTTT; CDR3aa: CASSPLSSIAGTEAFF